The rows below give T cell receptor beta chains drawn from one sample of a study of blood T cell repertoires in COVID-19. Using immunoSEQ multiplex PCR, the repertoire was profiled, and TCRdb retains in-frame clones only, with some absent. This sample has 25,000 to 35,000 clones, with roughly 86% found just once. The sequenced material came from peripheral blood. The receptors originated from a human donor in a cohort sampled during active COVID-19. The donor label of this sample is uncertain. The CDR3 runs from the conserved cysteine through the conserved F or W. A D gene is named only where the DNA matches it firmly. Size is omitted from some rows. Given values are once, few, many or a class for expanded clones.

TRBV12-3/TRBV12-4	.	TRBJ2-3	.	TGTGCCAGCAGTACCAACTCAGATACGCAGTATTTT	CASSTNSDTQYF
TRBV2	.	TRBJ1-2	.	TGTGCCAGCAGTGCAGGGGCTTGGGCAGAGGGCTACACCTTC	CASSAGAWAEGYTF
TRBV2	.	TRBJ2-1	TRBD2	TGTGCCAGCAGTTCGACTAGCGGGAGAAGCAATGAGCAGTTCTTC	CASSSTSGRSNEQFF
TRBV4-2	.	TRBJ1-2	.	TGTGCCAGCAGCCAAGATATCAAGGCGGTGCCGGGGGGCTACACCTTC	CASSQDIKAVPGGYTF
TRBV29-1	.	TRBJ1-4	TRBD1	TGCAGCGTTGAAGATTGGGACAGCCGGGAAAAACTGTTTTTT	CSVEDWDSREKLFF
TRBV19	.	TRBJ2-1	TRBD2	TGTGCCAGTAGTATATCGGGAGGCGACTCGCGGAATGAGCAGTTCTTC	CASSISGGDSRNEQFF
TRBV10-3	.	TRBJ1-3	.	TGTGCCATCAGTGAATCAGGGGAACGTAACACCATATATTTT	CAISESGERNTIYF
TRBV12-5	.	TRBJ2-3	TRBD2	TGTGCTACCAAGCGGGGTAGCACAGATACGCAGTATTTT	CATKRGSTDTQYF
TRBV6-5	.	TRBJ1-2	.	TGTGCCAGCAGTCCGACGGGAGACTATGGCTACACCTTC	CASSPTGDYGYTF
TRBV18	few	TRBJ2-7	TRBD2	TGTGCCAGCTCACCACTACTAGCGGGAGTTTCCCACGAGCAGTACTTC	CASSPLLAGVSHEQYF
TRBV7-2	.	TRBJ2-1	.	TGTGCCAGCAGCTTCGGTGGGCCCAAAGGAAATGAGCAGTTCTTC	CASSFGGPKGNEQFF
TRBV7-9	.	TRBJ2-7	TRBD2	TGTGCCAGCAGCTTGGGAGGGGTTAGCGAGCAGTACTTC	CASSLGGVSEQYF
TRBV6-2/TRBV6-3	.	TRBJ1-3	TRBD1	TGTGCCAGCAGTTACTCGACAGGGAGAGGAAACACCATATATTTT	CASSYSTGRGNTIYF
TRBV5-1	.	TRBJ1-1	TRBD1	TGCGCCAGCTTCGAGCACAGGGGGCAGTTTGAAGCTTTCTTT	CASFEHRGQFEAFF
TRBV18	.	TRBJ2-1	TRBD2	TGTGCCAGCTCACCAAACACGTTAGCGGGAGGCAGTTACAATGAGCAGTTCTTC	CASSPNTLAGGSYNEQFF
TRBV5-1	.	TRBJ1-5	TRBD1	TGCGCCAGCAGCTCCGGGACAGAGTTCAATCAGCCCCAGCATTTT	CASSSGTEFNQPQHF
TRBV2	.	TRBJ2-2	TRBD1	TGTGCCAGCAGTGGGGACAGCACCGGGGAGCTGTTTTTT	CASSGDSTGELFF
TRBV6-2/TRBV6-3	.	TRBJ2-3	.	TGTGCCAGCAGTTACGGCTTACGCACAGATACGCAGTATTTT	CASSYGLRTDTQYF
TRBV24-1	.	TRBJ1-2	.	TGTGCCACCAGTGACCCAAAAAACTACAGGGAGGGCTATGGCTACACCTTC	CATSDPKNYREGYGYTF
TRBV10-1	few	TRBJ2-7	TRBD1	TGCGCCAGCAGCGAGAGGGACAGTCGCTCCTACGAGCAGTACTTC	CASSERDSRSYEQYF
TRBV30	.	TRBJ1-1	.	TGTGCCTGGAGTGAGTTGGGGCAGAAGAACACTGAAGCTTTCTTT	CAWSELGQKNTEAFF
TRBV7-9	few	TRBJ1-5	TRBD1	TGTGCCAGCAGCTCGACAGGGGGCGGACAGCCCCAGCATTTT	CASSSTGGGQPQHF
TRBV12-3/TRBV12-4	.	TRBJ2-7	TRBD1	TGTGCCAGCAGTTTACAGGGGGCCTACGAGCAGTACTTC	CASSLQGAYEQYF
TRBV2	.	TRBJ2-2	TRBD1	TGTGCCAGCAGGGACGGACAGGGAGAGAACACCGGGGAGCTGTTTTTT	CASRDGQGENTGELFF
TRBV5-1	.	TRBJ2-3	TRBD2	TGCGCCAGCAGCCTGGAGGTGTGGACTAGCGGGAGAACAGATACGCAGTATTTT	CASSLEVWTSGRTDTQYF
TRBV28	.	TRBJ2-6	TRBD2	TGTGCCAGCACGACTAGCGGGAGACCCCTCGGGGCCAACGTCCTGACTTTC	CASTTSGRPLGANVLTF
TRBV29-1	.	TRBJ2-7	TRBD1	TGCAGCGCCGGACCGGGACAGGGCTGGGGCGAGCAGTACTTC	CSAGPGQGWGEQYF
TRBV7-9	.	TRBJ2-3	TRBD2	TGTGCCAGCAGCTTAGAGTGGTCTAGCGGCGTATACACAGATACGCAGTATTTT	CASSLEWSSGVYTDTQYF
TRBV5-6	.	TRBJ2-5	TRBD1	TGTGCCAGCAGCTTGCCAGGGACAGTGTACCAAGAGACCCAGTACTTC	CASSLPGTVYQETQYF
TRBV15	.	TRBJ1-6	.	TGTGCCACCAGCAGAGATCAGGGGTATTCACCCCTCCACTTT	CATSRDQGYSPLHF
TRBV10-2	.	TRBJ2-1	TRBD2	TGCGCCAGCAGGAAGGCTAGCGGGACTAACAATGAGCAGTTCTTC	CASRKASGTNNEQFF
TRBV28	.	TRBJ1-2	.	TGTGCCAGCAGTTTAGGGCAGGGCTATGGCTACACCTTC	CASSLGQGYGYTF
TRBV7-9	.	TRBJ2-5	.	TGTGCCAGCAGCTTAAGGGAGGTCCGAGAGACCCAGTACTTC	CASSLREVRETQYF
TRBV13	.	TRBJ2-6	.	TGTGCCAGCAGGCTCAAGGGGGGGCTCGGGCAACACAACGTCCTGACTTTC	CASRLKGGLGQHNVLTF
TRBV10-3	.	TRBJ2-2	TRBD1	TGTGCCATCAGTGAGCAGGGGGCCTTAAACACCGGGGAGCTGTTTTTT	CAISEQGALNTGELFF
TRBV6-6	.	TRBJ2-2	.	TGTGCCAGCAGGCTGTACAGGGACACCGGGGAGCTGTTTTTT	CASRLYRDTGELFF
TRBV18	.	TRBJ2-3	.	TGTGCCAGCTCACCCCCCGCCACCGGGGGCACAGATACGCAGTATTTT	CASSPPATGGTDTQYF
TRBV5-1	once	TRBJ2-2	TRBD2	TGCGCCAGCAGCGCCCCGGGACTAGCCTCCTCCGGGGAGCTGTTTTTT	CASSAPGLASSGELFF
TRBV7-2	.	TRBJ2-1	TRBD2	TGTGCCAGCAGCCCATCCCCTAGCGGGGATTACAATGAGCAGTTCTTC	CASSPSPSGDYNEQFF
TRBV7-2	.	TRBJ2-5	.	TGTGCCAGCAGCTTTCGGGCGGGTCAAGAGACCCAGTACTTC	CASSFRAGQETQYF
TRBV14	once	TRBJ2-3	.	TGTGCCAGCAGCCACCCCACTAAGAGCACAGATACGCAGTATTTT	CASSHPTKSTDTQYF
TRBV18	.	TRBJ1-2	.	TGTGCCAGCGCCCGGGGAGCCGCTACCGACTATGGCTACACCTTC	CASARGAATDYGYTF
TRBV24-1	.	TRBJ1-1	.	TGTGCCACCATGGCGGCAGGGATCGACACTGAAGCTTTCTTT	CATMAAGIDTEAFF
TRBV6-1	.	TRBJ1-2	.	TGTGCCAGCAGTGATACAGGAAACTATGGCTACACCTTC	CASSDTGNYGYTF
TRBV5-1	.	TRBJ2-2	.	TGCGCCAGCAACGCTGGATGGGAGGCCGGGGAGCTGTTTTTT	CASNAGWEAGELFF
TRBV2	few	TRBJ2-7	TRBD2	TGTGCCAGCAGTGATTTAATTCTAGCGGGGACCTACGAGCAGTACTTC	CASSDLILAGTYEQYF
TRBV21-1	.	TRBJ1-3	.	TGTGCCAGCAGTTTATTATCGGGGAGAAACACCATATATTTT	CASSLLSGRNTIYF
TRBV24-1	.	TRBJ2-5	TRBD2	TGTGCCACCGGCGGTAGCGGGAGAAAAGAGACCCAGTACTTC	CATGGSGRKETQYF
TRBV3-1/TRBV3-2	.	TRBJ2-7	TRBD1	TGTGCCAGCAGCCACTTTCCCAGCAGGGGGCGCGACGAGCAGTACTTC	CASSHFPSRGRDEQYF